This entry lists 25 T cell receptor beta chains sequenced from one sample in a study of T cell responses to AZD1222 COVID-19 vaccine. Assay used: immunoSEQ multiplex PCR; TCRdb lists only in-frame clones, some missing. In the table there are 200,000 to 250,000 clones, roughly 94% of which are singletons. Source: peripheral blood, taken 28 days after the second dose of the MenACWY control vaccine. The receptor source for this set is an adult who received the MenACWY meningococcal vaccine as a control.

DNA for the CDR3: TGTGCCAGCAGCTTAGAAGGTAGCGGCCATCAAGAGACCCAGTACTTC. Residues: CASSLEGSGHQETQYF. V usage is TRBV7-2 and J usage is TRBJ2-5; D is possibly TRBD2 (6 bases). Per germline, CDR1 SGHTA and CDR2 FQGNSA. This CDR3 is 16 amino acids long. The V end was cut by 1 base, the J end by 2 bases, with 14 bases between.

The V gene is TRBV5-1, the J gene TRBJ1-4; D gene unclear. CDR3 length: 14 amino acids. The germline V and J ends were trimmed by 0 bases and 7 bases, with 10 bases remaining between them. From germline, CDR1 is SGHRS and CDR2 YFSETQ. This chain's CDR3 is CASSLGEDTEKLFF. The CDR3 DNA sequence: TGCGCCAGCAGCTTGGGAGAAGATACTGAAAAACTGTTTTTT.

The CDR3 DNA follows: TGTGCCAGCGGACAGAGGGGGGCGACCCTGAACACTGAAGCTTTCTTT. Translating it yields CASGQRGATLNTEAFF. The chain links TRBV28 to TRBJ1-1; D is possibly TRBD1 (6 bases). Germline CDR1 and CDR2: MDHEN and SYDVKM. The CDR3 is 16 amino acids. The V end was cut by 8 bases, the J end by 0 bases, with 19 bases between.

CDR3 DNA sequence: TGTGCCAGCAGCTCCCCCCTCTACCAAGAGACCCAGTACTTC. It yields the protein CASSSPLYQETQYF. The V call is TRBV7-8, the J call TRBJ2-5, with D unclear. CDR3 size: 14 residues. Trimming shortened V by 4 bases and J by 0 bases, and 9 bases separated the two germline ends. Germline assignment: CDR1 SGHVS and CDR2 FQNEAQ.

The genes are TRBV10-3 and TRBJ2-7; TRBD1 matches 9 bases. The germline V gene has CDR1 ENHRY and CDR2 SYGVKD. The CDR3 spans 13 residues. Germline trimming cut 4 bases from V and 2 bases from J; bases unmatched to any gene: 0. The CDR3, as DNA: TGTGCCATCAGTGGACAGGGGGCCTACGAGCAGTACTTC. Its translation is CAISGQGAYEQYF.

The chain has TRBV15 and TRBJ2-7; D may be TRBD1 or TRBD2 (6 bases each). Looked up from germline, CDR1 is LNHNV and CDR2 is YYDKDF (reference sequence). V shed 6 bases and J shed 2 bases, with 14 bases lying between them. The CDR3 is made up of 14 amino acids. The DNA for the CDR3 is TGTGCCACCAGGTGGGGGGCTGGGACCTACGAGCAGTACTTC. Translated, it gives CATRWGAGTYEQYF.

The V gene is TRBV3-1 (or the pseudogene TRBV3-2), the J gene TRBJ1-5; 7 bases agree with TRBD1. The CDR3 is made up of 15 amino acids. Germline assignment: CDR1 LGHDT and CDR2 YNNKEL (reference sequence). Trimming cost V 4 bases and J 0 bases; bases outside gene matches: 3. CDR3 protein: CASSPGTDSNQPQHF. CDR3 DNA sequence: TGTGCCAGCAGCCCTGGGACAGATAGCAATCAGCCCCAGCATTTT.

This sequence joins TRBV7-9 and TRBJ2-2, with D possibly TRBD1 on 5 matching bases. The CDR3 consists of 12 residues. Trimming stripped 6 bases from V and 9 bases from J, with 11 bases between. Germline CDR1 SEHNR, CDR2 FQNEAQ (reference sequence). CDR3 amino acids: CASRARERELFF. CDR3 bases: TGTGCCAGCAGGGCCAGGGAACGGGAGCTGTTTTTT. The whole variable domain, filled in from reference TRBV7-9 and TRBJ2-2, reads DTGVSQNPRHKITKRGQNVTFRCDPISEHNRLYWYRQTLGQGPEFLTYFQNEAQLEKSRLLSDRFSAERPKGSFSTLEIQRTEQGDSAMYLCASRARERELFFGEGSRLTVL.

The chain recombines TRBV5-4 with TRBJ2-5; D is ambiguous. The CDR3 runs 15 residues. Germline CDR1 is SGHNT and CDR2 is YYREEE (reference sequence). The V and J ends lost 0 bases and 2 bases respectively, with 11 bases between them. The CDR3 sequence: CASSLVGSQQETQYF. CDR3 DNA: TGTGCCAGCAGCTTGGTAGGGTCTCAACAAGAGACCCAGTACTTC.

Only one count was recorded for this clone. The chain recombines TRBV27 with TRBJ1-3; 7 bases are a match to TRBD1. V lost 7 bases, J lost 3 bases, and 15 bases stayed unmatched. There are 17 residues in the CDR3. Germline assignment: CDR1 MNHEY and CDR2 SMNVEV (reference sequence). The CDR3 nucleotides are TGTGCCAGCACTTGGAGAAACGGGACAGCCCTTGGAAACACCATATATTTT. As protein: CASTWRNGTALGNTIYF.

The rearrangement joins TRBV19 to TRBJ2-7, with 10 bases lining up with TRBD1. Germline CDR1 reads LNHDA; CDR2 reads SQIVND (reference sequence). With 5 bases clipped from V and 6 bases from J, the junction kept 19 bases outside the gene matches. This CDR3 is built from 18 residues. The CDR3 is CASSYAGQGKARAREQYF. CDR3 bases: TGTGCCAGTAGTTATGCGGGACAGGGGAAAGCGAGAGCTCGCGAGCAGTACTTC.

The chain couples TRBV9 to TRBJ1-3; perhaps TRBD1 as D (6 bases). The CDR3 runs to 16 residues. The ends were cut back, 2 bases at V and 2 bases at J, with 14 bases in the middle. Germline-derived CDR1 and CDR2 are SGDLS and YYNGEE. In DNA form, the CDR3 reads TGTGCCAGCAGCGTGGGGGGCCTATCGACTGGAAACACCATATATTTT. Its protein is CASSVGGLSTGNTIYF.

This clone appeared once. The chain carries TRBV9 and TRBJ1-4, with unresolved D. Germline CDR1 is SGDLS and CDR2 is YYNGEE. The CDR3 spans 13 residues. Trimming took 3 bases from V and 4 from J, leaving 7 bases between them. This chain's CDR3 is CASSDRNNEKLFF. CDR3 coding DNA: TGTGCCAGCAGCGACAGAAATAATGAAAAACTGTTTTTT.

V gene TRBV6-5 combines with J gene TRBJ2-3, with D possibly being TRBD2 (5 bases). V was clipped by 2 bases and J by 2 bases, with 14 bases between them. Germline V gene data show CDR1 as MNHEY and CDR2 as SVGAGI. The CDR3 totals 16 residues. The CDR3 reads CASSYPTGLLTDTQYF. DNA for the CDR3: TGTGCCAGCAGTTACCCAACTGGACTGCTCACAGATACGCAGTATTTT.

J is TRBJ1-5 and V is TRBV19; D may be TRBD1 (5 bases). Per germline, CDR1 LNHDA and CDR2 SQIVND (reference sequence). This CDR3 region has 15 residues. Trimming took 4 bases from V and 1 from J, leaving 11 bases between them. The CDR3 DNA reads TGTGCCAGTAGTACCTGGACACCGAGCAATCAGCCCCAGCATTTT. Its protein is CASSTWTPSNQPQHF.

The chain links TRBV27 to TRBJ2-1, with D tentatively TRBD1 (5 bases). The V end lost 6 bases, the J end lost 0 bases, and 12 bases lay between the germline ends. CDR1 and CDR2 from the germline V gene are MNHEY and SMNVEV (reference sequence). The CDR3 has 15 residues. Written as DNA, the CDR3 is TGTGCCAGCAGCATGACAGTAAGCTCCTACAATGAGCAGTTCTTC. This gives the protein CASSMTVSSYNEQFF.

The chain combines TRBV11-2 with TRBJ2-7; D perhaps matches TRBD1 (6 bases). The CDR3 contains 15 residues. Trimming shortened V by 6 bases and J by 3 bases, and 18 bases separated the two germline ends. Per germline, CDR1 SGHAT and CDR2 FQNNGV. In nucleotides, the CDR3 is TGTGCCAGCAGTCTCGACAGGCTTTTAATCTACGAGCAGTACTTC. Translation: CASSLDRLLIYEQYF.

The chain has TRBV5-1 and TRBJ1-6; D ambiguous. CDR3 length: 15 residues. V lost 6 bases to trimming and J lost 6 bases, with 16 bases between them. Germline V gene data show CDR1 as SGHRS and CDR2 as YFSETQ. The CDR3 region is CASTRTADPNSPLHF. In DNA, the CDR3 is TGCGCCAGCACCCGAACAGCGGACCCTAATTCACCCCTCCACTTT.

This chain links TRBV5-1 with TRBJ1-6; 8 bases agree with TRBD1. Trimming at V came to 4 bases and at J to 3 bases, leaving 6 bases not matched to a gene. The CDR3 has 16 amino acids. CDR1 SGHRS and CDR2 YFSETQ come from the germline V gene. For the CDR3, the DNA is TGCGCCAGCAGCAAGGACAGGGCGGACTATAATTCACCCCTCCACTTT. The encoded protein is CASSKDRADYNSPLHF.

The chain uses TRBV13 and TRBJ2-7; D may match TRBD1 or TRBD2 (5 bases each). The CDR3 loop spans 14 amino acids. The V and J ends lost 5 bases and 0 bases respectively, with 11 bases between them. Germline CDR1 PRHDT, CDR2 FYEKMQ (reference sequence). The CDR3 DNA follows: TGTGCCAGCAGCCGTGGGACCCCCTCCTACGAGCAGTACTTC. It encodes CASSRGTPSYEQYF.

The J gene is TRBJ1-6, the V gene TRBV7-2; D is unclear. Germline CDR1 is SGHTA and CDR2 is FQGNSA. V lost 1 base and J 7 bases, leaving 8 bases between the germline ends. This CDR3 is 14 amino acids long. This CDR3 is CASSLGLENSPLHF. CDR3 nucleotide sequence: TGTGCCAGCAGCTTAGGACTGGAAAATTCACCCCTCCACTTT.

The rearrangement joins TRBV28 to TRBJ2-3; 13 bases align to TRBD2. Trimming at V came to 3 bases and at J to 6 bases, leaving 9 bases not matched to a gene. The germline V gene has CDR1 MDHEN and CDR2 SYDVKM. The CDR3 has 17 amino acids. Here the CDR3 reads CASSLERTSGSVDTQYF. In DNA form, the CDR3 reads TGTGCCAGCAGTTTGGAGCGGACTAGCGGGAGTGTGGATACGCAGTATTTT.

V gene TRBV19 combines with J gene TRBJ2-1, with 11 nucleotides matching TRBD2. The CDR3 has 17 residues. Trimming took 6 bases from V and 0 from J; bases not matched to a gene: 7. Germline assignment: CDR1 LNHDA and CDR2 SQIVND (reference sequence). The DNA for the CDR3 is TGTGCCAGTAGGGAGACTAGCGGGGCCAGCTCCTACAATGAGCAGTTCTTC. It yields the protein CASRETSGASSYNEQFF. Drawing the rest from reference TRBV19 and TRBJ2-1, the complete variable domain is DGGITQSPKYLFRKEGQNVTLSCEQNLNHDAMYWYRQDPGQGLRLIYYSQIVNDFQKGDIAEGYSVSREKKESFPLTVTSAQKNPTAFYLCASRETSGASSYNEQFFGPGTRLTVL.

The gene calls are TRBV5-6 and TRBJ2-4; D is unclear. The CDR3 is 14 residues long. Germline V CDR1 and CDR2: SGHDT, YYEEEE. The ends were cut back, 0 bases at V and 8 bases at J, with 12 bases in the middle. CDR3 sequence: CASSLVQAIDIQYF. CDR3 coding DNA: TGTGCCAGCAGCTTGGTCCAGGCGATAGACATTCAGTACTTC.

In its sample, this clone was seen a few times. This chain links TRBV5-5 with TRBJ1-2; no definite D call. Germline V CDR1 and CDR2: SGHKS, YYEKEE (reference sequence). CDR3 length equals 13 residues. Trimming removed 2 bases at V and 2 bases at J, with 7 bases between. CDR3 DNA: TGTGCCAGCAGCTTAGGGCAGAACTATGGCTACACCTTC. Its translation is CASSLGQNYGYTF. The full variable domain, in which reference TRBV5-5 and TRBJ1-2 provide the parts outside the CDR3, is DAGVTQSPTHLIKTRGQQVTLRCSPISGHKSVSWYQQVLGQGPQFIFQYYEKEERGRGNFPDRFSARQFPNYSSELNVNALLLGDSALYLCASSLGQNYGYTFGSGTRLTVV.